Sequencing of this T cell receptor beta chain was carried out in a study of T cell changes during pregnancy in multiple sclerosis. The CDR3 covers 17 residues. Germline assignment: CDR1 SGHDT and CDR2 YYEEEE. Trimming at V came to 0 bases and at J to 2 bases, leaving 7 bases not matched to a gene. Using immunoSEQ multiplex PCR, the repertoire was profiled, and TCRdb retains in-frame clones only, with some absent. The sample consists of about 60,000 clones, approximately 90% of them appearing once. Material: CD4+ T cells from peripheral blood mononuclear cells, obtained in the first trimester of pregnancy. The V call is TRBV5-6, the J call TRBJ1-5; 8 nucleotides align to TRBD1. This receptor was obtained from a female donor with multiple sclerosis, enrolled in a pregnancy study. The CDR3 loop reads CASSLGQGRWGNQPQHF. The CDR3 DNA sequence: TGTGCCAGCAGCTTGGGACAGGGGAGGTGGGGCAATCAGCCCCAGCATTTT.